The 3 T cell receptor beta chains in this list originate from one sample, sequenced in a study of blood T cell repertoires in COVID-19. Measured with immunoSEQ multiplex PCR; TCRdb has only the in-frame clones, and not every one. The table has approximately 360,000 clones, 85% to 90% seen once. Sequencing was performed on PBMCs or T cells enriched from blood (not recorded which). The receptors here all came from a woman aged 30 to 39 with acute COVID-19.

The gene calls are TRBV30 and TRBJ1-3; D might be TRBD1 (6 bases). This CDR3 comprises 16 residues. Germline V gene sequence: CDR1 GTSNPN, CDR2 SVGIG (reference sequence). V lost 1 base to trimming and J lost 3 bases, with 16 bases between them. CDR3: CAWSGRPGTYGNTIYF. CDR3 nucleotides: TGTGCCTGGAGTGGGCGCCCCGGGACATATGGAAACACCATATATTTT.

V gene TRBV6-5 combines with J gene TRBJ2-7, with TRBD1 matching over 8 bases. The CDR3 has 14 residues. J was trimmed by 5 bases and V by 2 bases; bases with no gene match: 5. CDR1 and CDR2 (germline): MNHEY, SVGAGI. In nucleotides, the CDR3 is TGTGCCAGCAGTTACGGGCAGGGGGCCAACGAGCAGTACTTC. Translation: CASSYGQGANEQYF.

This rearrangement joins TRBV6-4 to TRBJ1-2; D perhaps matches TRBD1 (5 bases). The CDR3 is 14 residues long. Trimming removed 6 bases at V and 0 bases at J, with 11 bases between. Germline V gene data show CDR1 as MRHNA and CDR2 as SNTAGT. The CDR3 DNA reads as TGTGCCAGCAGCCTTGACAGCTCTAACTATGGCTACACCTTC. Amino acid sequence: CASSLDSSNYGYTF.